These T cell receptor beta chains were read from a single sample in a study of T cell changes during pregnancy in multiple sclerosis. The assay was immunoSEQ multiplex PCR, and TCRdb's table has in-frame clones only and misses some. The table records about 89,000 clones, just under 95% of them present only once. This specimen consisted of peripheral blood, obtained in the third trimester of pregnancy. All receptors come from a female donor with multiple sclerosis, enrolled in a pregnancy study. The CDR3 runs from the conserved cysteine through the conserved F or W. Fields, in order: J gene, V gene, CDR3 protein.

j_gene: TRBJ1-2
v_gene: TRBV28
CDR3aa: CASSPSERAHPADGYTF

j_gene: TRBJ1-1
v_gene: TRBV5-4
CDR3aa: CASSSPPGHEAFF

j_gene: TRBJ2-1
v_gene: TRBV4-1
CDR3aa: CASSQGQGYEQFF

j_gene: TRBJ2-7
v_gene: TRBV5-1
CDR3aa: CASSLEGMSSYEQYF

j_gene: TRBJ2-5
v_gene: TRBV5-4
CDR3aa: CASSFEANQETQYF

j_gene: TRBJ2-4
v_gene: TRBV4-1
CDR3aa: CASSQDDREENIQYF

j_gene: TRBJ1-1
v_gene: TRBV5-1
CDR3aa: CASSLGDHRGTEAFF

j_gene: TRBJ2-3
v_gene: TRBV6-1
CDR3aa: CASSGPWRFTDTQYF

j_gene: TRBJ2-3
v_gene: TRBV4-3
CDR3aa: CASSQDELVDTQYF

j_gene: TRBJ1-4
v_gene: TRBV7-9
CDR3aa: CASSPEGVSREKLFF

j_gene: TRBJ2-2
v_gene: TRBV5-4
CDR3aa: CASSRAGLMITGELFF

j_gene: TRBJ2-5
v_gene: TRBV29-1
CDR3aa: CSVEPWDRGTQYF

j_gene: TRBJ2-1
v_gene: TRBV7-2
CDR3aa: CASSKGGWNEQFF

j_gene: TRBJ1-4
v_gene: TRBV25-1
CDR3aa: CASSDPTGVNEKLFF

j_gene: TRBJ2-5
v_gene: TRBV15
CDR3aa: CATSSRTSGRRGRETQYF

j_gene: TRBJ1-1
v_gene: TRBV27
CDR3aa: CASSFSRTGGNTEAFF

j_gene: TRBJ2-5
v_gene: TRBV9
CDR3aa: CASSVAYETQYF

j_gene: TRBJ1-5
v_gene: TRBV19
CDR3aa: CASQVGGYQPQHF

j_gene: TRBJ1-2
v_gene: TRBV20-1
CDR3aa: CSARSGAFF

j_gene: TRBJ2-1
v_gene: TRBV13
CDR3aa: CASIRSLAGRNEQFF

j_gene: TRBJ2-3
v_gene: TRBV4-2
CDR3aa: CASSGHINRDTQYF

j_gene: TRBJ1-5
v_gene: TRBV6-1
CDR3aa: CASDRYNQPQHF